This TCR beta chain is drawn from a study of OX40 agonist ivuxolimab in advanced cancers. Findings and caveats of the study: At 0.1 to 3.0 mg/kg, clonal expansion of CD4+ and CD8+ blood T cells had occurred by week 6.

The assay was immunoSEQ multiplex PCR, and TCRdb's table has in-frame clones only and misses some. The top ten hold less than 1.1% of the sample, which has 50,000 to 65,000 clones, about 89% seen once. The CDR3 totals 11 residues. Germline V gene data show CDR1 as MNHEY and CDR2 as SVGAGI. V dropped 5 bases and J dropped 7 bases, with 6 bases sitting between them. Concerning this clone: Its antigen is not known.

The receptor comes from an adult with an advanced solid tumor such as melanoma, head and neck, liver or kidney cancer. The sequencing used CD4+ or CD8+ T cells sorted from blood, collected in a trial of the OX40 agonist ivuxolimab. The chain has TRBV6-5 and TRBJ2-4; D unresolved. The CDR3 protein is CASSENNIQYF. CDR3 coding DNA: TGTGCCAGCAGTGAAAATAACATTCAGTACTTC.